The next 21 T cell receptor beta chains were all read from a single sample in a study of graft-versus-host responses after intestinal transplantation. Here immunoSEQ multiplex PCR was the method, and the copy in TCRdb shows in-frame clones only, minus some. This table holds some 70,000 clones, approximately 92% found once. The source material was bone marrow, sampled approximately 700 days after intestinal transplantation. Receptor source: a human patient who received an intestinal transplant, so some T cells may come from the graft donor.

The chain combines TRBV10-3 with TRBJ1-5; no reliable D call. The V gene's germline CDR1 is ENHRY and CDR2 SYGVKD. There are 13 residues in the CDR3. Trimming stripped 4 bases from V and 4 bases from J, with 8 bases between. CDR3 protein: CAISGEGNQPQHF. The CDR3 DNA sequence: TGTGCCATCAGTGGTGAAGGGAATCAGCCCCAGCATTTT.

The sample holds a few counts of this clone. The rearrangement links TRBV7-9 to TRBJ2-7, with TRBD1 as a possible D gene (6 bases). V was shortened by 0 bases and J by 2 bases, with 11 bases between the two germline ends. Germline values: CDR1 SEHNR, CDR2 FQNEAQ (reference sequence). The CDR3 contains 15 residues. The CDR3 bases are TGTGCCAGCAGCTTAGCGGACAGTCCCACCTACGAGCAGTACTTC. Its protein is CASSLADSPTYEQYF.

The chain combines TRBV6-5 with TRBJ1-1, with D uncertain. Trimming pared 7 bases from V and 7 bases from J, leaving 1 base between. CDR3 length: 8 residues. From germline, CDR1 is MNHEY and CDR2 SVGAGI. The CDR3 nucleotides are TGTGCCAGCAATGAAGCTTTCTTT. Protein product: CASNEAFF.

V usage is TRBV10-2 and J usage is TRBJ1-2; a weak D match, TRBD1 (6 bases). Germline loops: CDR1 WSHSY, CDR2 SAAADI. V was cut by 3 bases and J by 1 base, with 12 bases left in between. The CDR3 is 15 residues long. CDR3: CASSDPPRGNYGYTF. The CDR3 DNA sequence: TGCGCCAGCAGTGACCCTCCCAGGGGTAACTATGGCTACACCTTC.

This chain connects TRBV2 to TRBJ2-5; a weak D match, TRBD1 (6 bases). The CDR3 runs 14 residues. V was trimmed by 3 bases and J by 5 bases, leaving 13 bases between them. The germline V gene encodes CDR1 SNHLY and CDR2 FYNNEI. The CDR3, as DNA: TGTGCCAGCAGTGATGGGGCAGGGGAGGAGACCCAGTACTTC. Translated, it gives CASSDGAGEETQYF.

DNA for the CDR3: TGTGCCAGCAGCTTAGGGCGGGACCTCGAGTTCTTC. Protein sequence: CASSLGRDLEFF. The chain has TRBV13 and TRBJ2-1, with a possible D match to TRBD2 (6 bases). The CDR3 sequence is 12 residues long. V lost 0 bases to trimming and J lost 14 bases, with 11 bases between them. Germline CDR1 PRHDT, CDR2 FYEKMQ (reference sequence). Looking up the rest from reference TRBV13 and TRBJ2-1 gives the full variable domain: AAGVIQSPRHLIKEKRETATLKCYPIPRHDTVYWYQQGPGQDPQFLISFYEKMQSDKGSIPDRFSAQQFSDYHSELNMSSLELGDSALYFCASSLGRDLEFFGPGTRLTVL.

The V call is TRBV9, the J call TRBJ2-1, with a tentative D call TRBD1 (6 bases). The ends were cut back, 5 bases at V and 4 bases at J, with 16 bases in the middle. The CDR3 runs 15 residues. CDR1 and CDR2 (germline): SGDLS, YYNGEE. The CDR3 is CASSAPTGTYNEQFF. CDR3 coding DNA: TGTGCCAGCAGTGCACCCACCGGGACATACAATGAGCAGTTCTTC.

This chain joins TRBV18 and TRBJ2-1; 12 bases map to TRBD2. The V gene's germline CDR1 is KGHSH and CDR2 LQKENI. V lost 5 bases, J lost 8 bases, and 7 bases stayed unmatched. The CDR3 is 15 residues long. The CDR3 nucleotides read TGTGCCAGCTCATCAGCGACTAGCGGGAGAGATGAGCAGTTCTTC. Protein: CASSSATSGRDEQFF.

The rearrangement joins TRBV28 to TRBJ2-7; 8 bases align to TRBD2. CDR1 and CDR2 from the germline V gene are MDHEN and SYDVKM. The CDR3 has 14 residues. V lost 3 bases, J lost 2 bases, and 3 bases stayed unmatched. The CDR3 protein is CASSLREDPYEQYF. The CDR3 region has the DNA TGTGCCAGCAGTTTGCGGGAGGACCCCTACGAGCAGTACTTC.

The DNA for the CDR3 is TGTGCCTGGAGATCGGGGGGAGCCTACGAGCAGTACTTC. This translates into CAWRSGGAYEQYF. J is TRBJ2-7 and V is TRBV30, with 7 bases that match TRBD2. With V trimmed by 3 bases and J by 2 bases, 4 bases remained unmatched. This CDR3 has 13 residues. CDR1 is GTSNPN and CDR2 is SVGIG in the germline V gene (reference sequence).

A few counts support this clone. The CDR3 DNA sequence: TGCGCCAGCAGCTTGGCCCGGGACAGGGGGCTTGATGGCTACACCTTC. It translates to CASSLARDRGLDGYTF. V is TRBV5-1 and J is TRBJ1-2, with 12 nucleotides matching TRBD1. This CDR3 spans 16 amino acids. Germline loops: CDR1 SGHRS, CDR2 YFSETQ. J was trimmed by 6 bases and V by 0 bases; bases with no gene match: 6. Looking up the rest from reference TRBV5-1 and TRBJ1-2 gives the full variable domain: KAGVTQTPRYLIKTRGQQVTLSCSPISGHRSVSWYQQTPGQGLQFLFEYFSETQRNKGNFPGRFSGRQFSNSRSEMNVSTLELGDSALYLCASSLARDRGLDGYTFGSGTRLTVV.

The chain has TRBV9 and TRBJ1-2; D not resolved. CDR1 and CDR2 (germline): SGDLS, YYNGEE. The length of the CDR3 is 15 residues. The V and J ends lost 4 bases and 3 bases respectively, with 16 bases between them. For the CDR3, the DNA is TGTGCCAGCAGCACCGGGGTATTGGTCCACTATGGCTACACCTTC. Amino acids: CASSTGVLVHYGYTF.

Only one count was recorded for this clone. The chain employs TRBV5-6 and TRBJ1-2; tentative D call: TRBD1 (6 bases). Germline V gene lookup returns CDR1 SGHDT and CDR2 YYEEEE. The CDR3 runs to 15 residues. Trimming stripped 2 bases from V and 8 bases from J, with 19 bases between. In DNA form, the CDR3 reads TGTGCCAGCAGCTTTGGCACAGGGAGTCGGGAGGGCTACACCTTC. Translation gives CASSFGTGSREGYTF.

The chain has TRBV2 and TRBJ1-1, with 7 bases that match TRBD1. The CDR3 has 17 amino acids. Looked up from germline, CDR1 is SNHLY and CDR2 is FYNNEI. With V trimmed by 3 bases and J by 2 bases, 12 bases remained unmatched. Here the CDR3 DNA reads TGTGCCAGCAGTGATATTGGGGCAGGGGGTTTCAACACTGAAGCTTTCTTT. It translates to CASSDIGAGGFNTEAFF.

This chain uses TRBV6-4 with TRBJ2-1, with a possible D match to TRBD2 (6 bases). V gave up 4 bases and J gave up 2 bases, with 6 bases separating them. Germline V gene lookup returns CDR1 MRHNA and CDR2 SNTAGT. The CDR3 is made up of 13 amino acids. In nucleotides, the CDR3 is TGTGCCAGCAGTGCGGGGGCCTACAATGAGCAGTTCTTC. This gives the protein CASSAGAYNEQFF.

This clone came up a few times. The rearrangement joins TRBV7-6 to TRBJ1-6; D is perhaps TRBD1 (5 bases). Germline V gives CDR1 SGHVS, CDR2 FNYEAQ. This CDR3 contains 17 residues. V was cut by 5 bases and J by 10 bases, with 24 bases left in between. In DNA, the CDR3 is TGTGCCAGCAGCAGATTACCCCTGACAGCGGGGGAATCACCCCTCCACTTT. Its translation is CASSRLPLTAGESPLHF.

The rearrangement links TRBV7-3 to TRBJ1-6, with TRBD1 matching over 9 bases. Trimming removed 5 bases from V and 5 bases from J; junction bases left unmatched: 4. Looked up from germline, CDR1 is SGHTA and CDR2 is FQGTGA. The CDR3 contains 15 residues. For the CDR3, the DNA is TGTGCCAGCAGCGCGACAGGGGGGAATAATTCACCCCTCCACTTT. It is translated as CASSATGGNNSPLHF.

The J gene is TRBJ2-1, the V gene TRBV5-4; D gene uncertain. This CDR3 has 16 residues. In germline, CDR1 is SGHNT, CDR2 YYREEE (reference sequence). The V end lost 2 bases, the J end lost 0 bases, and 12 bases lay between the germline ends. The chain's CDR3 is CASSFGVYSSYNEQFF. CDR3 coding DNA: TGTGCCAGCAGCTTTGGCGTATACAGCTCCTACAATGAGCAGTTCTTC. The full variable domain, with the rest looked up from reference TRBV5-4 and TRBJ2-1, is ETGVTQSPTHLIKTRGQQVTLRCSSQSGHNTVSWYQQALGQGPQFIFQYYREEENGRGNFPPRFSGLQFPNYSSELNVNALELDDSALYLCASSFGVYSSYNEQFFGPGTRLTVL.

CDR3 amino acids: CASSQDSRVEQYF. The CDR3 DNA is TGTGCCAGCAGCCAAGATTCCAGGGTCGAGCAGTACTTC. The gene calls are TRBV4-2 and TRBJ2-7; D perhaps matches TRBD1 (5 bases). Germline-derived CDR1 and CDR2 are LGHNA and YNFKEQ. The CDR3 is 13 residues long. Trimming left V 0 bases short and J 6 bases short, with 9 bases between.

This chain connects TRBV5-1 to TRBJ2-2, with 11 bases aligning to TRBD2. Germline-derived CDR1 and CDR2 are SGHRS and YFSETQ. J was trimmed by 4 bases and V by 1 base; bases with no gene match: 3. CDR3 size: 16 residues. The CDR3 sequence: CASSLTSGRTTGELFF. CDR3 DNA sequence: TGCGCCAGCAGCTTGACTAGCGGGAGAACCACCGGGGAGCTGTTTTTT.

The CDR3, as DNA: TGTGCCAGCAGTTTCCAGGGTTGGAATCAGCCCCAGCATTTT. Translating gives CASSFQGWNQPQHF. The V and J genes are TRBV27 and TRBJ1-5; tentatively, D is TRBD1 (5 bases). The CDR3 is 14 amino acids. Germline CDR1 MNHEY, CDR2 SMNVEV (reference sequence). Trimming cost V 3 bases and J 4 bases, with 10 bases left between them.